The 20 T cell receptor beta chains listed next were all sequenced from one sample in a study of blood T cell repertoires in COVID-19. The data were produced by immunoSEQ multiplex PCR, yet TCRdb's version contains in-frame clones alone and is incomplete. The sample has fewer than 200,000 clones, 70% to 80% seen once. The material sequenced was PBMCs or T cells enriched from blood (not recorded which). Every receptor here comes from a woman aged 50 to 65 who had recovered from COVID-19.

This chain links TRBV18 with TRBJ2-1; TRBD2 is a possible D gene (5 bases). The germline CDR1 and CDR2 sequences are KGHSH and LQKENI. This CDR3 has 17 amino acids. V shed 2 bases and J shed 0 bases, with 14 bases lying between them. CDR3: CASSPGGWERSYNEQFF. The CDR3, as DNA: TGTGCCAGCTCACCAGGTGGTTGGGAGCGCTCCTACAATGAGCAGTTCTTC.

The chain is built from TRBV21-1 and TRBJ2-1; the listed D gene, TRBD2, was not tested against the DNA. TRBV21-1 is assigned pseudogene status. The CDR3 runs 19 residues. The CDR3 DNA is TGTGCCAGCAGGATCCGACCGGGTGGACTAGCGGGAGGAGACAATGAGCAGTTCTTC. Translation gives CASRIRPGGLAGGDNEQFF.

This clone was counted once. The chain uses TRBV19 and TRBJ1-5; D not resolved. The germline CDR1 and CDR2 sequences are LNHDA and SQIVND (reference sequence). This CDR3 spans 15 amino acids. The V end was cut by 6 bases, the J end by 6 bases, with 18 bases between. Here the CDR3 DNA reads TGTGCCAGTAGGAAACTATTCCCACATCGTCAGCCCCAGCATTTT. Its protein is CASRKLFPHRQPQHF.

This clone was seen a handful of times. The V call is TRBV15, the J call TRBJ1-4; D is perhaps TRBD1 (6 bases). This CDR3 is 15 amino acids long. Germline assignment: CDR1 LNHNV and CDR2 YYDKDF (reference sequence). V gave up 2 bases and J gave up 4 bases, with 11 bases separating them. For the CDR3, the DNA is TGTGCCACCAGCAGAATGGGACAAGTTAATGAAAAACTGTTTTTT. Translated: CATSRMGQVNEKLFF.

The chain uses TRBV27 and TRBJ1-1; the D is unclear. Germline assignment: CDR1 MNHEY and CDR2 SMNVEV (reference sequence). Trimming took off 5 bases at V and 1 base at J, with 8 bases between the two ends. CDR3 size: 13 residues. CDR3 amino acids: CASSMGRNTEAFF. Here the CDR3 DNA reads TGTGCCAGCAGTATGGGCCGGAACACTGAAGCTTTCTTT.

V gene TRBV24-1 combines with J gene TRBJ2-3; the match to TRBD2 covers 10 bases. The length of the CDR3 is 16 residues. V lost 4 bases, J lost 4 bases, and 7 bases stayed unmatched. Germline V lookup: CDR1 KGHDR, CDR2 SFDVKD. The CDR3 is CATSEASGRTADTQYF. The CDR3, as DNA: TGTGCCACCAGTGAGGCTAGCGGGAGAACGGCAGATACGCAGTATTTT.

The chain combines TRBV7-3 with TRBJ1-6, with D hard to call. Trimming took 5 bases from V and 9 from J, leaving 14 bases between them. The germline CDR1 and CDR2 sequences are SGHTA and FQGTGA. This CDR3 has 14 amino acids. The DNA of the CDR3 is TGTGCCAGCAGCCCGTCGGCAACGGGTTCACCCCTCCACTTT. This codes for CASSPSATGSPLHF.

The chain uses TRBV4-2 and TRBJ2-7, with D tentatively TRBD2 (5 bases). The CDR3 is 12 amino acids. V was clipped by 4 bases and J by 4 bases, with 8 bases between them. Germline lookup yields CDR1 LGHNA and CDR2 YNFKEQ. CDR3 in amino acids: CASSPSGYEQYF. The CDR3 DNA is TGTGCCAGCAGCCCATCGGGGTACGAGCAGTACTTC.

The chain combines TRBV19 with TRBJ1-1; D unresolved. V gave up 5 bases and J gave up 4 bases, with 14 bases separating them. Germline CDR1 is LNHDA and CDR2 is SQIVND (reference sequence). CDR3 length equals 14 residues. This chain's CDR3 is CASSRRREGTEAFF. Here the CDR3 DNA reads TGTGCCAGTAGTCGGCGGCGGGAGGGCACTGAAGCTTTCTTT.

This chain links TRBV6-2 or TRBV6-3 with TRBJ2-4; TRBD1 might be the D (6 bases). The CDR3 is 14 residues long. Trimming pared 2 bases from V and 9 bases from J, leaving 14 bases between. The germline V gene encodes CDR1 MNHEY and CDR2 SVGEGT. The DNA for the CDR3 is TGTGCCAGCAGTTACGAGGTAGGGGGAAGCATTCAGTACTTC. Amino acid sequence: CASSYEVGGSIQYF.

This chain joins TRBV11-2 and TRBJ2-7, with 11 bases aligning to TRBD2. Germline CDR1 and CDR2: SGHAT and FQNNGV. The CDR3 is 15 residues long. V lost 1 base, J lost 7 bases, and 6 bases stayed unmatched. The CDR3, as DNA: TGTGCCAGCAGCTTAGCGGGTAGCGGGAGGGAAGAGCAGTACTTC. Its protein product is CASSLAGSGREEQYF.

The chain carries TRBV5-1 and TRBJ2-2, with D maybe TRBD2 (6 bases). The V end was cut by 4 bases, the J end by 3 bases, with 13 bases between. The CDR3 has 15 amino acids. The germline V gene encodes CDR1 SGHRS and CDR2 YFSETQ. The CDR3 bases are TGCGCCAGCAGCCCCGGGACGGGGGACACCGGGGAGCTGTTTTTT. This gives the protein CASSPGTGDTGELFF.

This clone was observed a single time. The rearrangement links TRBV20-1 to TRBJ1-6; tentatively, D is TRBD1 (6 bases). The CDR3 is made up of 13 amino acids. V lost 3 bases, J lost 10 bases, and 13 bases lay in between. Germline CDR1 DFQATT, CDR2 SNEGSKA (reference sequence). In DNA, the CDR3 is TGCAGTGCTAGTGAACAGGGCCTCTCACCCCTCCACTTT. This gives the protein CSASEQGLSPLHF.

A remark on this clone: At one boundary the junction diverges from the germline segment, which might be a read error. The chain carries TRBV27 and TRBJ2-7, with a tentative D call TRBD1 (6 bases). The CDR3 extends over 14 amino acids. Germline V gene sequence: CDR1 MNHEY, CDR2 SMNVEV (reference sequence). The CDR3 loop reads CAISLALNRDEQYF. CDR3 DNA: TGTGCCATCAGTTTGGCACTAAACAGGGACGAGCAGTACTTC.

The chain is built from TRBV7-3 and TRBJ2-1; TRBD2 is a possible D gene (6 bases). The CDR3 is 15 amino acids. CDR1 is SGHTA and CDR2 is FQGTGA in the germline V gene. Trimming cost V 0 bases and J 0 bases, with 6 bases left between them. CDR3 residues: CASSLTGSSYNEQFF. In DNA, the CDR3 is TGTGCCAGCAGCTTAACCGGGAGCTCCTACAATGAGCAGTTCTTC.

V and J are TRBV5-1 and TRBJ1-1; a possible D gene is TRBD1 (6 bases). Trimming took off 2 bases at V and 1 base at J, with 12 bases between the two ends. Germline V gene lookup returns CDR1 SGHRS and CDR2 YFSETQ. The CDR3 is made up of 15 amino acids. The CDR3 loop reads CASSFGTNKNTEAFF. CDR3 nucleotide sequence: TGCGCCAGCAGCTTCGGGACAAACAAGAACACTGAAGCTTTCTTT.

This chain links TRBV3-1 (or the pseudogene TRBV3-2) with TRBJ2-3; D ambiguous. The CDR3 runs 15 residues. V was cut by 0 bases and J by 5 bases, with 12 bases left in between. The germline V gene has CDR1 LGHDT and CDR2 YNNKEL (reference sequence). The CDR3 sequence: CASSQDTAPGDTQYF. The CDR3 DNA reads TGTGCCAGCAGCCAAGATACTGCTCCCGGAGATACGCAGTATTTT.

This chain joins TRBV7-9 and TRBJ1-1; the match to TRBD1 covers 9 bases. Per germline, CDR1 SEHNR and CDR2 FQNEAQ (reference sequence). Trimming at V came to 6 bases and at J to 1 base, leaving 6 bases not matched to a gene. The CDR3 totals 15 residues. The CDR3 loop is CASRDRQGGNTEAFF. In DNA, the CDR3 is TGTGCCAGCAGAGATCGACAGGGGGGGAACACTGAAGCTTTCTTT.

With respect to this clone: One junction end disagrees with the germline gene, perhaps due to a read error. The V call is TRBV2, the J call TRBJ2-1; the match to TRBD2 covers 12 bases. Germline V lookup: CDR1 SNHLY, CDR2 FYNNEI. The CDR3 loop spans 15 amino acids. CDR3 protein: CASREGLAGFQGLFF. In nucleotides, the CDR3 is TGTGCCAGCAGGGAAGGACTAGCGGGATTTCAAGGTCTGTTCTTC. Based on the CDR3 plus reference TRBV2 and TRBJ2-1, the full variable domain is EPEVTQTPSHQVTQMGQEVILRCVPISNHLYFYWYRQILGQKVEFLVSFYNNEISEKSEIFDDQFSVERPDGSNFTLKIRSTKLEDSAMYFCASREGLAGFQGLFFGPGTRLTVL.

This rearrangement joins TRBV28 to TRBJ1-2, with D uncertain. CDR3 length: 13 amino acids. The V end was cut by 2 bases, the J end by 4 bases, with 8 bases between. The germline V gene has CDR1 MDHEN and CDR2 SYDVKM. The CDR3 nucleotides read TGTGCCAGCAGTTTAACTGGGCCCTATGGCTACACCTTC. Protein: CASSLTGPYGYTF.